This TCR beta chain was observed in a study of T cell clones after liver transplantation. Overall study context: In this trial, immunosuppression withdrawal was attempted within 2 years of liver transplant.

Trimming shortened V by 2 bases and J by 4 bases, and 10 bases separated the two germline ends. The length of the CDR3 is 14 residues. Looked up from germline, CDR1 is SGHDT and CDR2 is YYEEEE. Repertoires were generated with immunoSEQ multiplex PCR, while TCRdb's copy carries only in-frame clones and drops some. The table has tens of thousands of clones, about 92% seen once; the top ten hold 2% to 3%. Sorting of unstimulated PBMCs yielded separate CD3+CD4+ and CD3+CD8+ fractions. The clonotype originates from a human donor who received a liver transplant. The chain links TRBV5-6 to TRBJ2-1; tentatively, D is TRBD2 (6 bases). The sample here was CD4+ T cells from blood, taken before liver transplant. CDR3 coding DNA: TGTGCCAGCAGCTTTGGAGGAGGGTACAATGAGCAGTTCTTC. Translated, it gives CASSFGGGYNEQFF.